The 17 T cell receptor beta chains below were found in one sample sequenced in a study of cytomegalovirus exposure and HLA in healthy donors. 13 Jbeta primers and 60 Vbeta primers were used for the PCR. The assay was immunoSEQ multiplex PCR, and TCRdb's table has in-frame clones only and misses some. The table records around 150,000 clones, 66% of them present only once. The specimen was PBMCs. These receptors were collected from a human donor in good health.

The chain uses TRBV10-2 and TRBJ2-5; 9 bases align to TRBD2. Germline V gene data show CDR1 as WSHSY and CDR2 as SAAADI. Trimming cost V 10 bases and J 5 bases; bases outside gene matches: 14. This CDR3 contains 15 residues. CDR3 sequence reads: CATRGSGSFGETQYF. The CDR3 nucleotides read TGCGCCACCCGGGGTAGCGGGAGCTTTGGGGAGACCCAGTACTTC.

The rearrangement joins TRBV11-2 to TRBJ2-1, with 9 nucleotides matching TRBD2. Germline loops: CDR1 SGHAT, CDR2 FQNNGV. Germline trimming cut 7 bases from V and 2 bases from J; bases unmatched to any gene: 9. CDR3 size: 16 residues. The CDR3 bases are TGTGCCAGCACCCCACCCCTAGCGGGAACCTACAATGAGCAGTTCTTC. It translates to CASTPPLAGTYNEQFF.

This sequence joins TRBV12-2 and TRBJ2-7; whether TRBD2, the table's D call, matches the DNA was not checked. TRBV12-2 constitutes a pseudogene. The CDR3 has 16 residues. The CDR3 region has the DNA TGTGCAAGTCGCTCAGCTCCTAGCGGCCAACGAAGCGAGCAGTACTTC. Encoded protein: CASRSAPSGQRSEQYF.

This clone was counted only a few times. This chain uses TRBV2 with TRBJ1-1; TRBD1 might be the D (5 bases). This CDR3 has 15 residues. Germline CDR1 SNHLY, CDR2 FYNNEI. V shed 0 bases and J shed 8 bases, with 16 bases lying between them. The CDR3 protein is CASSEATGALWEAFF. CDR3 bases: TGTGCCAGCAGTGAAGCCACTGGGGCGCTCTGGGAAGCTTTCTTT.

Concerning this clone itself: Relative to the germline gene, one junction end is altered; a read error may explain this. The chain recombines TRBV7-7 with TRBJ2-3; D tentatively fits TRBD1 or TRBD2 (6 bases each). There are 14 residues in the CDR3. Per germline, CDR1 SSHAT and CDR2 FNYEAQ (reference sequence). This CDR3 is CASSLGGTPDTQYF. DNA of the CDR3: TGTGCTAGCAGCTTAGGGGGGACACCCGATACGCAGTATTTT.

This chain's CDR3 is CASSLAKWKAGNSPEAFF. CDR3 nucleotide sequence: TGTGCCAGCAGCTTAGCGAAGTGGAAGGCAGGGAATTCCCCTGAAGCTTTCTTT. This chain joins TRBV7-6 and TRBJ1-1; the D gene is possibly TRBD1 (5 bases). The CDR3 has 18 residues. V lost 0 bases and J lost 6, with 23 bases in between. The germline V gene encodes CDR1 SGHVS and CDR2 FNYEAQ.

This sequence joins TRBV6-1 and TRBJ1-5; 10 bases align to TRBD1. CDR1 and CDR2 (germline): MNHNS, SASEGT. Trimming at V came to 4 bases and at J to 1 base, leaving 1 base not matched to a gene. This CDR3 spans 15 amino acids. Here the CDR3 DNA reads TGTGCCAGCAGTGGACAGGGGGCAAGCAATCAGCCCCAGCATTTT. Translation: CASSGQGASNQPQHF.

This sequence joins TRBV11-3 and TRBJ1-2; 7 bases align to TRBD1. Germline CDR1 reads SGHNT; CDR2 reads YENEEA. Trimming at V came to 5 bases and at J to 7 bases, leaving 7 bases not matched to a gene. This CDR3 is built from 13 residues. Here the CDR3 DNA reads TGTGCCAGCAGCCGCGGGACAGACTTTGGCTACACCTTC. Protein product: CASSRGTDFGYTF.

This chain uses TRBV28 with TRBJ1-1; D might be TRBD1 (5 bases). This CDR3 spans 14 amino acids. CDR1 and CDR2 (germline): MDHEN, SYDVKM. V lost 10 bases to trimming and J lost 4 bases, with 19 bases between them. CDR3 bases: TGTGCCACCTGGAGCGGGGGGAGCGCCACTGAAGCTTTCTTT. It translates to CATWSGGSATEAFF. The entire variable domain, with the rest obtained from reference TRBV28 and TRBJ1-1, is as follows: DVKVTQSSRYLVKRTGEKVFLECVQDMDHENMFWYRQDPGLGLRLIYFSYDVKMKEKGDIPEGYSVSREKKERFSLILESASTNQTSMYLCATWSGGSATEAFFGQGTRLTVV.

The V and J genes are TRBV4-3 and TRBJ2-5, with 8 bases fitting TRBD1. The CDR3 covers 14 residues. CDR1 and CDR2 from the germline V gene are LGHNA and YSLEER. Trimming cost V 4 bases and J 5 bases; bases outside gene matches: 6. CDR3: CASSPGQGRETQYF. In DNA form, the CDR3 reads TGCGCCAGCAGCCCCGGACAGGGCAGGGAGACCCAGTACTTC.

CDR3 region: CASSWGRLAGVLETQYF. As DNA, the CDR3 is TGTGCCAGCAGCTGGGGCCGACTAGCGGGAGTTTTGGAGACCCAGTACTTC. The rearrangement uses TRBV7-6 and TRBJ2-5; 12 nucleotides align to TRBD2. There are 17 residues in the CDR3. Germline CDR1 SGHVS, CDR2 FNYEAQ. The ends lost 4 bases at V and 5 bases at J; junction bases unmatched: 11.

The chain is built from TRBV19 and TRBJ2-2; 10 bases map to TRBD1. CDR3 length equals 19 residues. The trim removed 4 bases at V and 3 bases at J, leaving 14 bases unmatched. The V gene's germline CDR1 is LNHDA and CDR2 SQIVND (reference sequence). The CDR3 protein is CASSTPGQGISGDTGELFF. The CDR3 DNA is TGTGCCAGTAGTACCCCGGGACAGGGGATTAGCGGGGACACCGGGGAGCTGTTTTTT.

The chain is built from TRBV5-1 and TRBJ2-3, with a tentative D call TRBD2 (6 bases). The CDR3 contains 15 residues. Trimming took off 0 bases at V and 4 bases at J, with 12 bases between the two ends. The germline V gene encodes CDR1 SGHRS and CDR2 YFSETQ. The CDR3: CASSLGQGGADTQYF. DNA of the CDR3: TGCGCCAGCAGCTTGGGGCAGGGCGGGGCAGATACGCAGTATTTT.

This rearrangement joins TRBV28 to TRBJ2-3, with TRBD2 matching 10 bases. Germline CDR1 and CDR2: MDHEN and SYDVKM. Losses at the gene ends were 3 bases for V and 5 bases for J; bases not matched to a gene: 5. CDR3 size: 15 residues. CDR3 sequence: CASSLGGLARDTQYF. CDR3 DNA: TGTGCCAGCAGTTTGGGGGGACTAGCGAGAGATACGCAGTATTTT.

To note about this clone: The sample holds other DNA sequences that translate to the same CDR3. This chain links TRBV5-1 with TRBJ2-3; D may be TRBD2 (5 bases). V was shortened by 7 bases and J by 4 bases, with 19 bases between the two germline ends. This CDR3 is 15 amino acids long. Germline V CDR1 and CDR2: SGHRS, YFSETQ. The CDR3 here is CASLLRGFDADTQYF. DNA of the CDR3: TGCGCCAGCTTACTACGAGGGTTCGACGCAGATACGCAGTATTTT.

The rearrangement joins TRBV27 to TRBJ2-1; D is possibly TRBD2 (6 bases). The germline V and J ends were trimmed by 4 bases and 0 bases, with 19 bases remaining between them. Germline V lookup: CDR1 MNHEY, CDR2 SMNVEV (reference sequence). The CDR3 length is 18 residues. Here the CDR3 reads CASSSLTSSTRSYNEQFF. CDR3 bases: TGTGCCAGCAGTTCTCTGACTAGTTCGACTCGCTCCTACAATGAGCAGTTCTTC.

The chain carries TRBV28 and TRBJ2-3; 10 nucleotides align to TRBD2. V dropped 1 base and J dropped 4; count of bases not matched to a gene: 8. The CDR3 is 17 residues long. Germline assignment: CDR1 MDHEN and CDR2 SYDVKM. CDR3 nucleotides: TGTGCCAGCAGTTTATCTGTCAGCGGGAGGGTGGCAGATACGCAGTATTTT. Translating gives CASSLSVSGRVADTQYF.